This T cell receptor beta chain was sequenced in a study of CD8+ T cells in alopecia areata. The CDR3 length is 12 residues. V gave up 2 bases and J gave up 4 bases, with 5 bases separating them. Germline-derived CDR1 and CDR2 are SNHLY and FYNNEI. Treatment defined: oral pan-JAK inhibitor, 5-10 mg twice daily. In alopecia areata patients, both lesional scalp punch biopsies and peripheral blood were collected. cDNA serving as the sequencing template came from extracted, reverse transcribed RNA. Repertoires were generated with immunoSEQ multiplex PCR, while TCRdb's copy carries only in-frame clones and drops some. The sample shows about 200,000 clones, 60% to 70% of them seen only once.

The sample consisted of CD4+ T cells sorted from blood, taken at week 4, from a patient treated with tofacitinib. This chain connects TRBV2 to TRBJ1-2; no reliable D call. The TCR comes from a human donor with alopecia areata. CDR3 in amino acids: CASSEPAYGYTF. CDR3 bases: TGTGCCAGCAGTGAACCGGCCTATGGCTACACCTTC. The variable domain in full, with the rest retrieved from reference TRBV2 and TRBJ1-2, is EPEVTQTPSHQVTQMGQEVILRCVPISNHLYFYWYRQILGQKVEFLVSFYNNEISEKSEIFDDQFSVERPDGSNFTLKIRSTKLEDSAMYFCASSEPAYGYTFGSGTRLTVV.